What follows are 25 T cell receptor beta chains derived from one specimen sequenced in a study of blood T cell repertoires in COVID-19. Clones were sequenced by immunoSEQ multiplex PCR, and TCRdb holds only the in-frame ones, with some missing. The table includes some 170,000 clones, more than 80% detected once. The sample was PBMCs or T cells enriched from blood (not recorded which). The receptor source for this set is a man aged 40-50 years who had recovered from COVID-19.

J is TRBJ1-3 and V is TRBV3-1 (or the pseudogene TRBV3-2), with 9 bases aligning to TRBD1. The V gene end was trimmed by 4 bases and the J gene end by 4 bases; junction bases not matched to a gene: 5. The CDR3 has 15 amino acids. The germline gives CDR1 LGHDT, CDR2 YNNKEL (reference sequence). The CDR3 loop is CASSLPGQGGNTIYF. The CDR3 bases are TGTGCCAGCAGCCTACCGGGACAGGGCGGAAACACCATATATTTT.

The V and J genes are TRBV5-8 and TRBJ1-1; D is uncertain. CDR1 and CDR2 (germline): SGHTS, YDEGEE. The V end lost 1 base, the J end lost 4 bases, and 11 bases lay between the germline ends. The CDR3 runs to 14 residues. CDR3 loop: CASSLIRGITEAFF. CDR3 DNA sequence: TGTGCCAGCAGCTTGATTCGCGGCATCACTGAAGCTTTCTTT.

The chain joins TRBV5-8 to TRBJ2-1, with 7 bases lining up with TRBD1. After removal of 0 bases from V and 3 bases from J, the junction contained 0 bases not matched to a gene. The CDR3 totals 14 residues. The germline V gene has CDR1 SGHTS and CDR2 YDEGEE. The CDR3: CASSLGTGYNEQFF. CDR3 DNA sequence: TGTGCCAGCAGCTTGGGGACAGGCTACAATGAGCAGTTCTTC.

V is TRBV18 and J is TRBJ2-5, with D perhaps TRBD2 (5 bases). The CDR3 length is 13 residues. The germline V and J ends were trimmed by 2 bases and 7 bases, with 11 bases remaining between them. Looked up from germline, CDR1 is KGHSH and CDR2 is LQKENI. CDR3 nucleotide sequence: TGTGCCAGCTCACCAAACCCCGGAGGGACCCAGTACTTC. Its translation: CASSPNPGGTQYF.

This chain joins TRBV28 and TRBJ1-2; 10 bases map to TRBD1. Germline CDR1 MDHEN, CDR2 SYDVKM. With 8 bases clipped from V and 8 bases from J, the junction kept 11 bases outside the gene matches. The CDR3 is made up of 14 amino acids. CDR3 protein: CASYDRGRDEGYTF. CDR3 in DNA: TGTGCCAGCTACGACAGGGGGCGTGACGAGGGCTACACCTTC.

The rearrangement uses TRBV10-3 and TRBJ2-1; 8 bases are a match to TRBD2. V dropped 2 bases and J dropped 5; count of bases not matched to a gene: 2. This CDR3 region has 14 residues. Germline V gene data show CDR1 as ENHRY and CDR2 as SYGVKD. The CDR3 loop is CAISEGRGDNEQFF. CDR3 bases: TGTGCCATCAGTGAGGGGCGGGGGGACAATGAGCAGTTCTTC.

The J gene is TRBJ2-5, the V gene TRBV5-1, with TRBD2 identical over 7 bases. The CDR3 runs 14 residues. Unmatched junction bases numbered 11, after V lost 7 bases and J lost 5 bases. Germline V gives CDR1 SGHRS, CDR2 YFSETQ. The CDR3 DNA follows: TGCGCCAGCGGGCCCGGCGGGAGCAGGGAGACCCAGTACTTC. This encodes CASGPGGSRETQYF.

There are a few counts of this clone. The genes are TRBV25-1 and TRBJ2-3; 7 bases fit TRBD2. The CDR3 totals 15 residues. Germline lookup yields CDR1 MGHDK and CDR2 SYGVNS. V gave up 6 bases and J gave up 0 bases; unmatched junction bases: 6. This CDR3 is CASSTSASSTDTQYF. CDR3 nucleotide sequence: TGTGCCAGCAGCACTAGCGCCTCTAGCACAGATACGCAGTATTTT. Complete variable domain (other parts from reference TRBV25-1 and TRBJ2-3): EADIYQTPRYLVIGTGKKITLECSQTMGHDKMYWYQQDPGMELHLIHYSYGVNSTEKGDLSSESTVSRIRTEHFPLTLESARPSHTSQYLCASSTSASSTDTQYFGPGTRLTVL.

This rearrangement joins TRBV28 to TRBJ1-2; D is unresolved. The CDR3 consists of 13 residues. Deletions cut 6 bases from V and 0 bases from J, with 8 bases between. The germline gives CDR1 MDHEN, CDR2 SYDVKM. CDR3 sequence (DNA): TGTGCCAGCAGGGCCCCCACTAACTATGGCTACACCTTC. This encodes CASRAPTNYGYTF.

The CDR3 sequence: CASSQDGAEAFF. The CDR3 nucleotides read TGCGCCAGCAGCCAGGACGGGGCTGAAGCTTTCTTT. The rearrangement uses TRBV5-1 and TRBJ1-1, with no clear D. V lost 4 bases and J lost 6, with 10 bases in between. This CDR3 has 12 residues. Germline V lookup: CDR1 SGHRS, CDR2 YFSETQ.

This chain joins TRBV15 and TRBJ2-1, with D tentatively TRBD1 (6 bases). Germline V lookup: CDR1 LNHNV, CDR2 YYDKDF (reference sequence). The CDR3 sequence is 14 residues long. Trimming took 6 bases from V and 5 from J, leaving 14 bases between them. Written as DNA, the CDR3 is TGTGCCACCAGAGACAGGTACTCTAACAATGAGCAGTTCTTC. Its translation: CATRDRYSNNEQFF. Full variable domain (rest looked up from reference TRBV15 and TRBJ2-1): DAMVIQNPRYQVTQFGKPVTLSCSQTLNHNVMYWYQQKSSQAPKLLFHYYDKDFNNEADTPDNFQSRRPNTSFCFLDIRSPGLGDTAMYLCATRDRYSNNEQFFGPGTRLTVL.

The CDR3 loop is CASSLTVMNTEAFF. The DNA for the CDR3 is TGTGCCAGCAGCTTAACGGTTATGAACACTGAAGCTTTCTTT. The J gene is TRBJ1-1, the V gene TRBV7-9; D unclear. CDR1 and CDR2 (germline): SEHNR, FQNEAQ (reference sequence). With 2 bases removed from V and 0 bases from J, the gap between germline ends came to 7 bases. This CDR3 spans 14 amino acids.

This clone was picked up many times. This sequence joins TRBV2 and TRBJ2-1, with D tentatively TRBD1 (6 bases). CDR3 length: 14 amino acids. Trimming stripped 3 bases from V and 2 bases from J, with 8 bases between. Germline V gene sequence: CDR1 SNHLY, CDR2 FYNNEI. Here the CDR3 DNA reads TGTGCCAGCAGTGAGACAGGACCCTACAATGAGCAGTTCTTC. It yields the protein CASSETGPYNEQFF.

V is TRBV9 and J is TRBJ2-3; TRBD2 agrees at 8 bases. The CDR3 loop spans 14 amino acids. Germline-derived CDR1 and CDR2 are SGDLS and YYNGEE. V shed 4 bases, J shed 1 base, and the junction held 2 bases outside the gene matches. The CDR3 spells CASSSSGRTDTQYF. CDR3 in DNA: TGTGCCAGCAGCTCTAGCGGGCGCACAGATACGCAGTATTTT.

The J gene is TRBJ1-2, the V gene TRBV6-1; the match to TRBD1 covers 12 bases. CDR1 is MNHNS, CDR2 SASEGT, per germline. CDR3 length: 17 amino acids. J gave up 7 bases and V 3 bases, and 12 bases lay outside the gene matches. CDR3 sequence: CASSDPGQGAGGVGYTF. Here the CDR3 DNA reads TGTGCCAGCAGTGATCCGGGACAGGGGGCAGGGGGTGTTGGCTACACCTTC.

The J gene is TRBJ1-2, the V gene TRBV5-1; D is unclear. The CDR3 has 15 residues. With 1 base removed from V and 3 bases from J, the gap between germline ends came to 13 bases. CDR1 and CDR2 (germline): SGHRS, YFSETQ. The CDR3 spells CASSLLVQPHYGYTF. The CDR3, as DNA: TGCGCCAGCAGCTTGTTGGTACAACCCCACTATGGCTACACCTTC.

The chain recombines TRBV3-1 (or the pseudogene TRBV3-2) with TRBJ1-1, with D tentatively TRBD1 (5 bases). Trimming cost V 3 bases and J 1 base, with 9 bases left between them. There are 14 residues in the CDR3. From germline, CDR1 is LGHDT and CDR2 YNNKEL (reference sequence). In nucleotides, the CDR3 is TGTGCCAGCAGCCATAGTACAGGGAACACTGAAGCTTTCTTT. It yields the protein CASSHSTGNTEAFF.

V gene TRBV19 combines with J gene TRBJ2-7, with D possibly matching TRBD1 (7 bases). This CDR3 comprises 13 residues. In germline, CDR1 is LNHDA, CDR2 SQIVND (reference sequence). V was clipped by 5 bases and J by 4 bases, with 12 bases between them. In DNA, the CDR3 is TGTGCCAGTAGTCGGAGGGGGCGATACGAGCAGTACTTC. Translating it yields CASSRRGRYEQYF.

The genes are TRBV10-3 and TRBJ2-2; 11 bases fit TRBD2. Germline V gene data show CDR1 as ENHRY and CDR2 as SYGVKD. The length of the CDR3 is 16 residues. V lost 6 bases, J lost 1 base, and 4 bases stayed unmatched. Written as DNA, the CDR3 is TGTGCCATCAGGCCGGGACTAGCGGTGAACACCGGGGAGCTGTTTTTT. Encoded protein: CAIRPGLAVNTGELFF.

The chain is built from TRBV10-3 and TRBJ1-2; D perhaps matches TRBD1 (5 bases). This CDR3 is built from 13 residues. Trimming pared 0 bases from V and 5 bases from J, leaving 7 bases between. CDR1 and CDR2 from the germline V gene are ENHRY and SYGVKD. CDR3 amino acids: CAISESAGYGYTF. The DNA for the CDR3 is TGTGCCATCAGTGAGTCAGCAGGGTATGGCTACACCTTC.

The chain combines TRBV20-1 with TRBJ2-7, with TRBD2 identical over 7 bases. This CDR3 spans 14 amino acids. CDR1 is DFQATT and CDR2 is SNEGSKA in the germline V gene (reference sequence). V was pared by 3 bases and J by 2 bases, with 7 bases of the junction left unmatched. Written as DNA, the CDR3 is TGCAGTGCTAGTAACGCGGGAGCACCCTACGAGCAGTACTTC. This sequence encodes CSASNAGAPYEQYF.

A few counts support this clone. The chain combines TRBV2 with TRBJ1-6; TRBD1 might be the D (5 bases). Trimming shortened V by 6 bases and J by 10 bases, and 22 bases separated the two germline ends. Looked up from germline, CDR1 is SNHLY and CDR2 is FYNNEI. This CDR3 comprises 16 residues. CDR3 region: CASRPGLSSPSSPLHF. For the CDR3, the DNA is TGTGCCAGCAGACCGGGACTGTCAAGTCCATCCTCACCCCTCCACTTT.

Comments on this clone: One end of the junction is discordant with germline, which a read error may explain. The chain couples TRBV5-8 to TRBJ1-3; 7 nucleotides match TRBD1. This CDR3 has 15 amino acids. Germline V gene sequence: CDR1 SGHTS, CDR2 YDEGEE. The CDR3 sequence: CASPPQEGAGNTIYF. The CDR3 DNA follows: TGTGCCAGCCCTCCCCAGGAGGGGGCTGGGAACACCATATATTTT.

V and J are TRBV3-1 (or the pseudogene TRBV3-2) and TRBJ1-3; possibly TRBD1 for D (6 bases). Germline lookup yields CDR1 LGHDT and CDR2 YNNKEL (reference sequence). Trimming left V 4 bases short and J 1 base short, with 8 bases between. CDR3 length: 14 amino acids. The DNA for the CDR3 is TGTGCCAGCAGCCCACAGGGATCTGGAAACACCATATATTTT. Translated: CASSPQGSGNTIYF.

V and J are TRBV30 and TRBJ2-1; TRBD2 matches at 11 bases. The CDR3 extends over 16 amino acids. Trimming removed 2 bases from V and 6 bases from J; junction bases left unmatched: 9. CDR1 and CDR2 (germline): GTSNPN, SVGIG (reference sequence). The CDR3 DNA follows: TGTGCCTGGAGTCCCGGGACTAGCGGAACTTTCAATGAGCAGTTCTTC. Amino acid sequence: CAWSPGTSGTFNEQFF.